Sequencing of this T cell receptor beta chain was carried out in a study of spatial heterogeneity in lung cancer. As for the study in general: Detection consistently captured more beta-chain sequences than alpha-chain sequences. Raw-read counts averaged over ten per unique TCR and UMI combination.

Documented time point: sample taken at primary tumor resection. Whole RNA came from tumor, nontumor lung or frozen PBMC and was sequenced without being sorted. The cohort: about 79 early-stage, untreated non-small cell lung cancer patients. This CDR3 region has 16 residues. This clonotype has more than one count but fewer than ten. The library protocol tagged each TCR cDNA with a unique molecular identifier. TCRdb fed the 5' RACE reads into MiXCR, producing one record per CDR3 protein. The sample gives over 50,000 distinct CDR3 sequences, about 8% of which show up once; around 15% is in the top ten. This chain joins TRBV21-1 and TRBJ1-3; the DNA was not used to check the table's D call, TRBD1. TRBV21-1 is noted as a pseudogene. The origin of this receptor is a female donor with early-stage non-small cell lung cancer. Sequencing was performed on PBMCs, taken at surgery. The CDR3 DNA reads TGTGCCAGCAGCAACCTCTCGAGGGGGACTGGAAACACCATATATTTT. Translated, it gives CASSNLSRGTGNTIYF.